These 30 T cell receptor beta chains were all obtained from the same sample, sequenced in a study of blood T cell repertoires in COVID-19. The repertoire was sequenced with immunoSEQ multiplex PCR; TCRdb's copy has only in-frame clones and lacks some. The table records about 220,000 clones, 82% of them present only once. Sample: PBMCs or T cells enriched from blood (not recorded which). Receptors originate from a woman aged 55-69 years who had recovered from COVID-19.

The chain recombines TRBV29-1 with TRBJ2-3, with D unresolved. Germline-derived CDR1 and CDR2 are SQVTM and ANQGSEA. Trimming cost V 4 bases and J 2 bases, with 10 bases left between them. The CDR3 spans 13 residues. The CDR3: CSVVEVATDTQYF. The DNA of the CDR3 is TGCAGCGTTGTTGAGGTAGCCACAGATACGCAGTATTTT.

The chain recombines TRBV11-3 with TRBJ2-7; TRBD1 agrees at 9 bases. With 3 bases clipped from V and 2 bases from J, the junction kept 2 bases outside the gene matches. Germline V lookup: CDR1 SGHNT, CDR2 YENEEA. The length of the CDR3 is 14 residues. The CDR3 reads CASSFGTGPYEQYF. CDR3 in DNA: TGTGCCAGCAGCTTTGGGACAGGGCCCTACGAGCAGTACTTC.

The rearrangement uses TRBV14 and TRBJ1-2; D unclear. The germline gives CDR1 SGHDN, CDR2 FVKESK. This CDR3 contains 14 residues. V lost 7 bases and J 0 bases, leaving 12 bases between the germline ends. CDR3 sequence (DNA): TGTGCCAGCACCCTGAGCCCGACTAACTATGGCTACACCTTC. Amino acids: CASTLSPTNYGYTF.

V and J are TRBV6-1 and TRBJ1-6; 8 bases are shared with TRBD1. The germline CDR1 and CDR2 sequences are MNHNS and SASEGT. V dropped 3 bases and J dropped 4; count of bases not matched to a gene: 5. The CDR3 is 16 residues long. CDR3 protein: CASSDQDRAYNSPLHF. The CDR3 DNA sequence: TGTGCCAGCAGTGACCAGGACAGGGCTTATAATTCACCCCTCCACTTT.

V is TRBV7-9 and J is TRBJ2-4; 11 positions agree with TRBD1. Germline V gives CDR1 SEHNR, CDR2 FQNEAQ (reference sequence). The length of the CDR3 is 14 residues. Unmatched junction bases numbered 5, after V lost 5 bases and J lost 8 bases. CDR3 sequence reads: CASSPRTGGYIQYF. CDR3 DNA: TGTGCCAGCAGCCCACGGACAGGGGGCTACATTCAGTACTTC.

The chain joins TRBV6-1 to TRBJ1-2; a possible D gene is TRBD1 (6 bases). V was shortened by 1 base and J by 8 bases, with 14 bases between the two germline ends. In germline, CDR1 is MNHNS, CDR2 SASEGT. This CDR3 region has 14 residues. The CDR3 coding sequence is TGTGCCAGCAGTGAAGGGGGGCGATGGGGAGGCTACACCTTC. It specifies CASSEGGRWGGYTF.

The chain carries TRBV19 and TRBJ2-3; 7 positions match TRBD2. Germline V gene data show CDR1 as LNHDA and CDR2 as SQIVND (reference sequence). The CDR3 totals 16 residues. J lost 0 bases, V lost 3 bases, and 6 bases had no gene match. The CDR3 region has the DNA TGTGCCAGTAGTATCCGCGGGAGACAGAGCACAGATACGCAGTATTTT. It yields the protein CASSIRGRQSTDTQYF.

V and J are TRBV25-1 and TRBJ1-2, with 10 bases identical to TRBD1. The CDR3 totals 13 residues. With V trimmed by 7 bases and J by 8 bases, 7 bases remained unmatched. From germline, CDR1 is MGHDK and CDR2 SYGVNS. The CDR3 loop is CASTATGGAGYTF. The CDR3 DNA reads TGTGCCAGCACTGCGACAGGGGGCGCCGGCTACACCTTC.

The genes are TRBV2 and TRBJ2-2; 7 bases are shared with TRBD1. The V gene end was trimmed by 8 bases and the J gene end by 3 bases; junction bases not matched to a gene: 6. The CDR3 totals 14 residues. CDR1 SNHLY and CDR2 FYNNEI come from the germline V gene. The CDR3 coding sequence is TGTGCCAGCTCGACAGGGTACGACACCGGGGAGCTGTTTTTT. This sequence encodes CASSTGYDTGELFF. Complete variable domain (other parts from reference TRBV2 and TRBJ2-2): EPEVTQTPSHQVTQMGQEVILRCVPISNHLYFYWYRQILGQKVEFLVSFYNNEISEKSEIFDDQFSVERPDGSNFTLKIRSTKLEDSAMYFCASSTGYDTGELFFGEGSRLTVL.

The chain joins TRBV29-1 to TRBJ1-2; D remains ambiguous. CDR1 SQVTM and CDR2 ANQGSEA come from the germline V gene. This CDR3 is 11 amino acids long. V gave up 3 bases and J gave up 9 bases, with 11 bases separating them. The CDR3 DNA is TGCAGCGTTGAGATCGGGAGAAGCTACACCTTC. Protein: CSVEIGRSYTF.

The rearrangement joins TRBV7-6 to TRBJ2-7, with D unclear. The CDR3 totals 13 residues. Germline CDR1 and CDR2: SGHVS and FNYEAQ. V shed 5 bases and J shed 2 bases, with 10 bases lying between them. CDR3 protein: CASSPAEAYEQYF. The CDR3 DNA reads as TGTGCCAGCAGCCCGGCAGAGGCCTACGAGCAGTACTTC.

This clone has only a few counts. The rearrangement joins TRBV29-1 to TRBJ1-2; 8 bases map to TRBD1. Per the germline V gene, CDR1 is SQVTM and CDR2 is ANQGSEA. V lost 8 bases, J lost 3 bases, and 5 bases stayed unmatched. The CDR3 extends over 12 amino acids. In DNA form, the CDR3 reads TGCAGCTTTTACAGGGGGGACTATGGCTACACCTTC. Its translation: CSFYRGDYGYTF.

The chain combines TRBV5-6 with TRBJ1-2; 7 nucleotides align to TRBD1. Per germline, CDR1 SGHDT and CDR2 YYEEEE. This CDR3 comprises 17 residues. V lost 0 bases to trimming and J lost 6 bases; unmatched junction nucleotides: 14. The CDR3 coding sequence is TGTGCCAGCAGCTTGGATATTCACAGGGGAGAGTGGGATGGCTACACCTTC. Amino acid sequence: CASSLDIHRGEWDGYTF.

This chain connects TRBV10-1 to TRBJ2-7; TRBD2 might be the D (5 bases). There are 14 residues in the CDR3. Germline values: CDR1 WNHNN, CDR2 SYGVQD (reference sequence). The germline V and J ends were trimmed by 10 bases and 1 base, with 17 bases remaining between them. The CDR3 region has the DNA TGCGCCACCCGGAGGCCAGTTAATTCCTACGAGCAGTACTTC. Translation: CATRRPVNSYEQYF.

The chain joins TRBV18 to TRBJ1-5; D not resolved. The CDR3 is 15 residues long. Trimming pared 3 bases from V and 1 base from J, leaving 10 bases between. Germline assignment: CDR1 KGHSH and CDR2 LQKENI. For the CDR3, the DNA is TGTGCCAGCTCACCGAACGCCGGGAGCAATCAGCCCCAGCATTTT. The encoded protein is CASSPNAGSNQPQHF. Full variable domain (missing parts from reference TRBV18 and TRBJ1-5): NAGVMQNPRHLVRRRGQEARLRCSPMKGHSHVYWYRQLPEEGLKFMVYLQKENIIDESGMPKERFSAEFPKEGPSILRIQQVVRGDSAAYFCASSPNAGSNQPQHFGDGTRLSIL.

The chain combines TRBV6-5 with TRBJ1-4; no firm D call. With 0 bases removed from V and 5 bases from J, the gap between germline ends came to 13 bases. CDR1 is MNHEY, CDR2 SVGAGI, per germline. The CDR3 has 16 residues. The CDR3 here is CASSYSGPSANEKLFF. The CDR3 DNA follows: TGTGCCAGCAGTTACTCTGGGCCTTCGGCGAATGAAAAACTGTTTTTT.

This clone has a single count. The chain couples TRBV7-9 to TRBJ2-3; TRBD1 might be the D (5 bases). The CDR3 is made up of 14 amino acids. Germline assignment: CDR1 SEHNR and CDR2 FQNEAQ (reference sequence). V lost 4 bases and J lost 1, with 9 bases in between. The CDR3 spells CASSSKTGTDTQYF. CDR3 nucleotide sequence: TGTGCCAGCAGCTCAAAGACAGGCACAGATACGCAGTATTTT.

The genes are TRBV7-8 and TRBJ1-6; 12 bases fit TRBD1. This CDR3 region has 16 residues. Looked up from germline, CDR1 is SGHVS and CDR2 is FQNEAQ. The V gene end was trimmed by 1 base and the J gene end by 9 bases; junction bases not matched to a gene: 4. The chain's CDR3 is CASSLEGDRGRSPLHF. Written as DNA, the CDR3 is TGTGCCAGCAGCTTAGAGGGGGACAGGGGGCGTTCACCCCTCCACTTT.

The chain couples TRBV10-1 to TRBJ2-4, with 11 nucleotides matching TRBD2. The V gene's germline CDR1 is WNHNN and CDR2 SYGVQD (reference sequence). The CDR3 length is 14 residues. Trimming at V came to 2 bases and at J to 6 bases, leaving 0 bases not matched to a gene. The CDR3 DNA sequence: TGCGCCAGCAGTGAGGGACTAGCGGGAAACATTCAGTACTTC. This codes for CASSEGLAGNIQYF.

This clone is a singleton in its sample. The chain combines TRBV5-6 with TRBJ2-7; tentatively, D is TRBD1 (7 bases). Trimming removed 4 bases at V and 6 bases at J, with 17 bases between. This CDR3 comprises 14 residues. Germline CDR1 is SGHDT and CDR2 is YYEEEE. The CDR3 sequence is CASSRGWRGPEQYF. CDR3 DNA sequence: TGTGCCAGCAGCAGGGGTTGGAGGGGGCCCGAGCAGTACTTC.

The V call is TRBV6-1, the J call TRBJ2-7; 8 nucleotides align to TRBD1. Germline CDR1 is MNHNS and CDR2 is SASEGT. The CDR3 extends over 14 amino acids. The junction had 2 bases not matched to a gene; V was cut back by 3 bases and J by 1 base. In DNA, the CDR3 is TGTGCCAGCAGTGACAGACAGGGGTCCTACGAGCAGTACTTC. It yields the protein CASSDRQGSYEQYF.

The chain is built from TRBV6-1 and TRBJ2-3, with 7 nucleotides matching TRBD1. The CDR3 has 16 amino acids. Germline-derived CDR1 and CDR2 are MNHNS and SASEGT. V dropped 0 bases and J dropped 6; count of bases not matched to a gene: 9. The CDR3: CASSEAGAGGFDTQYF. The CDR3 bases are TGTGCCAGCAGTGAAGCTGGGGCAGGGGGATTTGATACGCAGTATTTT.

The chain joins TRBV2 to TRBJ1-2; a weak D match, TRBD1 (5 bases). The V end was cut by 6 bases, the J end by 5 bases, with 13 bases between. Germline assignment: CDR1 SNHLY and CDR2 FYNNEI. This CDR3 has 13 amino acids. In nucleotides, the CDR3 is TGTGCCAGCAGCTATGCTACAGGTTATGGCTACACCTTC. This codes for CASSYATGYGYTF.

The chain employs TRBV19 and TRBJ2-1; the match to TRBD2 covers 8 bases. The germline CDR1 and CDR2 sequences are LNHDA and SQIVND (reference sequence). Trimming took 4 bases from V and 8 from J; bases not matched to a gene: 13. CDR3 size: 16 residues. CDR3 sequence (DNA): TGTGCCAGTAGTAATGCGCGGGGGGCCCGGGGGGATGAGCAGTTCTTC. Its translation is CASSNARGARGDEQFF. The entire variable domain, with the rest obtained from reference TRBV19 and TRBJ2-1, is as follows: DGGITQSPKYLFRKEGQNVTLSCEQNLNHDAMYWYRQDPGQGLRLIYYSQIVNDFQKGDIAEGYSVSREKKESFPLTVTSAQKNPTAFYLCASSNARGARGDEQFFGPGTRLTVL.

This rearrangement joins TRBV19 to TRBJ1-6; 7 positions match TRBD1. The junction had 12 bases not matched to a gene; V was cut back by 7 bases and J by 9 bases. Per the germline V gene, CDR1 is LNHDA and CDR2 is SQIVND (reference sequence). The CDR3 sequence is 15 residues long. DNA for the CDR3: TGTGCCAGTACTCTACAGGGGCTGGGAGGTTCACCCCTCCACTTT. It translates to CASTLQGLGGSPLHF.

The chain uses TRBV7-9 and TRBJ1-2; D not certain. V was trimmed by 5 bases and J by 3 bases, leaving 7 bases between them. The CDR3 runs 12 residues. Per the germline V gene, CDR1 is SEHNR and CDR2 is FQNEAQ (reference sequence). CDR3 residues: CASSLSYYGYTF. The CDR3 nucleotides read TGTGCCAGCAGCCTTTCTTACTATGGCTACACCTTC.

This clone was seen once. CDR3 region: CASSLATASEQFF. For the CDR3, the DNA is TGTGCCAGCAGCTTAGCGACAGCGAGTGAGCAGTTCTTC. V is TRBV7-8 and J is TRBJ2-1; TRBD1 might be the D (5 bases). The CDR3 loop spans 13 amino acids. Trimming left V 0 bases short and J 9 bases short, with 9 bases between. Germline-derived CDR1 and CDR2 are SGHVS and FQNEAQ.

The CDR3 coding sequence is TGTGCCAGCAGCGGACAGGGGAGAAACTATGGCTACACCTTC. Its protein is CASSGQGRNYGYTF. This chain connects TRBV9 to TRBJ1-2; 8 bases agree with TRBD1. The ends lost 3 bases at V and 2 bases at J; junction bases unmatched: 3. Germline V gives CDR1 SGDLS, CDR2 YYNGEE. The CDR3 is 14 residues long. Variable domain in full (rest from reference TRBV9 and TRBJ1-2): DSGVTQTPKHLITATGQRVTLRCSPRSGDLSVYWYQQSLDQGLQFLIQYYNGEERAKGNILERFSAQQFPDLHSELNLSSLELGDSALYFCASSGQGRNYGYTFGSGTRLTVV.

This chain links TRBV21-1 with TRBJ2-3; the table's D call of TRBD2 was not tested on the DNA. TRBV21-1 is a pseudogene. CDR3 length: 17 amino acids. This CDR3 reads CASSKPGLVRGRDTQYF. CDR3 coding DNA: TGTGCCAGCAGCAAACCGGGACTAGTAAGGGGTCGAGATACGCAGTATTTT.

The chain has TRBV5-1 and TRBJ1-1; 8 bases agree with TRBD1. The CDR3 is made up of 14 amino acids. Germline V lookup: CDR1 SGHRS, CDR2 YFSETQ. J gave up 1 base and V 5 bases, and 4 bases lay outside the gene matches. This CDR3 reads CASRQGESNTEAFF. CDR3 DNA sequence: TGCGCCAGCAGACAGGGGGAGTCGAACACTGAAGCTTTCTTT.